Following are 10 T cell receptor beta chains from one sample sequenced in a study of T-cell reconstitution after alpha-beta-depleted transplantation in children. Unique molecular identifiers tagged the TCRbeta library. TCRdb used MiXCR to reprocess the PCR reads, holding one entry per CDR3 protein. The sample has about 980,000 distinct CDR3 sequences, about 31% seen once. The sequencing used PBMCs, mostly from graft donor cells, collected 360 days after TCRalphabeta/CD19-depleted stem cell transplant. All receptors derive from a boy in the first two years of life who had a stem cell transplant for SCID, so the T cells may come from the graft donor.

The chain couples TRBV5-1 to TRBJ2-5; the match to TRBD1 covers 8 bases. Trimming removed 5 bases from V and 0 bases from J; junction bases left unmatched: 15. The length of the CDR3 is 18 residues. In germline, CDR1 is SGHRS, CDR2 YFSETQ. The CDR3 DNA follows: TGCGCCAGCAGTCTTAAATCCCGGACAGGGTCGTACCAAGAGACCCAGTACTTC. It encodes CASSLKSRTGSYQETQYF.

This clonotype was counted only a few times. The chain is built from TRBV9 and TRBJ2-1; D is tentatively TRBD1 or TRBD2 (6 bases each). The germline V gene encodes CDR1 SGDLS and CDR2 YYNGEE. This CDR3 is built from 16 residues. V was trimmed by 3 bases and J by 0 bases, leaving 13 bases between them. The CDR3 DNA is TGTGCCAGCAGCGGGGGGGCCCCGAGCTCCTACAATGAGCAGTTCTTC. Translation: CASSGGAPSSYNEQFF.

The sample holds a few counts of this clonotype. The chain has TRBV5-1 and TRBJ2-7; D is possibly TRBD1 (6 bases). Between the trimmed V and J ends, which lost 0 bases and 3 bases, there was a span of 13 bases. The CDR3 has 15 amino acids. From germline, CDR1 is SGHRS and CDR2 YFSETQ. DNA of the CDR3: TGCGCCAGCAGCTTGGATGAGGGGGTAGGCTACGAGCAGTACTTC. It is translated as CASSLDEGVGYEQYF.

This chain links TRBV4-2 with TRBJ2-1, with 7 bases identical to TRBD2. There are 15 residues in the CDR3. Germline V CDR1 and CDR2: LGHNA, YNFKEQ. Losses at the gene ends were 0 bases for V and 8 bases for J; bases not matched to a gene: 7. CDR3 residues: CASSQERRGYYEQFF. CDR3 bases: TGTGCCAGCAGCCAAGAACGGCGGGGGTACTATGAGCAGTTCTTC.

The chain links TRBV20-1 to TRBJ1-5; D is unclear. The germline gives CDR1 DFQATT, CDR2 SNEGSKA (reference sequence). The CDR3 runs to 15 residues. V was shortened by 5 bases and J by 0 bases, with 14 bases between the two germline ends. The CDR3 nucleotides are TGCAGTGCTCACCCCCCGGACGGTAGCAATCAGCCCCAGCATTTT. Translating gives CSAHPPDGSNQPQHF.

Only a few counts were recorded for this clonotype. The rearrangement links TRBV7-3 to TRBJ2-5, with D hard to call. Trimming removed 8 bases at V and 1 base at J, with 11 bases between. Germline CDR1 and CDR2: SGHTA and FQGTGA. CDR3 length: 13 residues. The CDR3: CASLRRIQETQYF. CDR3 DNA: TGTGCCAGCCTACGACGGATCCAAGAGACCCAGTACTTC.

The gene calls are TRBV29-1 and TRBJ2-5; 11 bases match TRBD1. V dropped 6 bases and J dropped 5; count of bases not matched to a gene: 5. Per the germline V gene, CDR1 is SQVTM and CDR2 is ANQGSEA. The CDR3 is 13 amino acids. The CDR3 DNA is TGCAGCGTGCCCGGGACAGGGGGGGAGACCCAGTACTTC. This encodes CSVPGTGGETQYF.

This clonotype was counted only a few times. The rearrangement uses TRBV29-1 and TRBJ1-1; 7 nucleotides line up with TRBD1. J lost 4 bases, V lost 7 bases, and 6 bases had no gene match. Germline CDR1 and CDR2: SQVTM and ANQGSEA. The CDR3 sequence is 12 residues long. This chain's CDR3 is CSAATGSTEAFF. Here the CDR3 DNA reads TGCAGCGCCGCGACAGGGTCCACTGAAGCTTTCTTT.

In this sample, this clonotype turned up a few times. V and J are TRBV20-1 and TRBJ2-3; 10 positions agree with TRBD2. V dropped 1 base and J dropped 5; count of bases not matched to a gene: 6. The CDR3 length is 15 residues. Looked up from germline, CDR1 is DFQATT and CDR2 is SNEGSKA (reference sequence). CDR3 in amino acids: CSARGLAGAGDTQYF. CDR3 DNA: TGCAGTGCTAGAGGGCTAGCGGGGGCTGGAGATACGCAGTATTTT.

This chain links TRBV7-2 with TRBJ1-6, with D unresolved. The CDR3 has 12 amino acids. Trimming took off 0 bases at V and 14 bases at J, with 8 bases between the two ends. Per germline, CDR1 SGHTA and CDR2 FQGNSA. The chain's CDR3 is CASSLAGLTLHF. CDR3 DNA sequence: TGTGCCAGCAGCTTAGCCGGGCTGACCCTCCACTTT.